The next 30 T cell receptor beta chains were all read from a single sample in a study of T cell repertoires in cytomegalovirus infection. Their cognate antigens are unknown. TCRdb reanalysed the reads using MiXCR and keeps one entry per CDR3 protein. The sample comprises a few hundred thousand distinct CDR3 sequences, 35% to 50% of which are singletons, and around 48% rests with the top ten. The sample here was cultured PBMCs, taken from culture after CMV antigen stimulation. All receptors come from a human donor in good health (CMV status not recorded). Some clones in this sample may be carry-over from other donors' samples.

The rearrangement joins TRBV7-9 to TRBJ1-6; D ambiguous. The CDR3 is 14 residues long. The V and J ends lost 5 bases and 11 bases respectively, with 16 bases between them. CDR1 is SEHNR and CDR2 is FQNEAQ in the germline V gene (reference sequence). The CDR3 DNA sequence: TGTGCCAGCAGCCCACCGAGCAAGAACCCACCCCTCCACTTT. This gives the protein CASSPPSKNPPLHF.

This sequence joins TRBV20-1 and TRBJ1-5, with 10 bases fitting TRBD1. The CDR3 totals 15 residues. V dropped 4 bases and J dropped 7; count of bases not matched to a gene: 10. Germline-derived CDR1 and CDR2 are DFQATT and SNEGSKA (reference sequence). CDR3 sequence (DNA): TGCAGTGCTACCAGGCCGGGACAGGGGAGCCAGCCCCAGCATTTT. Its translation is CSATRPGQGSQPQHF.

This clonotype has only a few counts. This chain connects TRBV7-9 to TRBJ2-7; tentative D call: TRBD2 (7 bases). The CDR3 consists of 14 residues. The V end was cut by 8 bases, the J end by 6 bases, with 20 bases between. Germline-derived CDR1 and CDR2 are SEHNR and FQNEAQ (reference sequence). CDR3 in DNA: TGTGCCAGCGGACGGGGGGCAGGGTACGGCGAGCAGTACTTC. Protein sequence: CASGRGAGYGEQYF.

V usage is TRBV12-3 or TRBV12-4 and J usage is TRBJ1-3; D perhaps matches TRBD1 (6 bases). This CDR3 comprises 16 residues. The V end lost 6 bases, the J end lost 1 base, and 16 bases lay between the germline ends. The DNA of the CDR3 is TGTGCCAGCAGGGAGACACGGACAGTGTCTGGAAACACCATATATTTT. This translates into CASRETRTVSGNTIYF.

This clonotype occurred a few times. The chain combines TRBV6-2 or TRBV6-3 with TRBJ2-1; 14 bases fit TRBD2. This CDR3 spans 15 amino acids. V trimming: 5 bases; J trimming: 12 bases; junction bases outside the gene matches: 9. Per germline, CDR1 MNHEY and CDR2 SVGEGT. The CDR3 region is CASSPTSGRATRQFF. Written as DNA, the CDR3 is TGTGCCAGCAGTCCGACTAGCGGGAGGGCCACGAGGCAGTTCTTC.

The J gene is TRBJ1-1, the V gene TRBV12-3 or TRBV12-4; D uncertain. Trimming removed 1 base from V and 3 bases from J, with 12 bases in between. The CDR3 contains 15 residues. The chain's CDR3 is CASSLVGGGYTEAFF. CDR3 sequence (DNA): TGTGCCAGCAGTTTAGTAGGCGGAGGGTACACTGAAGCTTTCTTT.

This chain connects TRBV7-6 to TRBJ1-1, with TRBD1 identical over 7 bases. The CDR3 contains 14 residues. The junction had 3 bases not matched to a gene; V was cut back by 1 base and J by 4 bases. Germline V gene data show CDR1 as SGHVS and CDR2 as FNYEAQ. CDR3 in amino acids: CASSLGGDSTEAFF. DNA for the CDR3: TGTGCCAGCAGCTTAGGGGGGGACAGCACTGAAGCTTTCTTT.

This clonotype was seen more than once but under ten times. V usage is TRBV7-2 and J usage is TRBJ2-1; TRBD2 matches 9 bases. The germline V gene encodes CDR1 SGHTA and CDR2 FQGNSA. Trimming cost V 3 bases and J 7 bases; bases outside gene matches: 10. The CDR3 sequence is 16 residues long. The CDR3 DNA is TGTGCCAGCAGCTTCCGGCGAGGTAGCGGGAGAAATGAGCAGTTCTTC. Its translation: CASSFRRGSGRNEQFF.

This chain connects TRBV20-1 to TRBJ1-4; D ambiguous. The V gene's germline CDR1 is DFQATT and CDR2 SNEGSKA (reference sequence). The ends were cut back, 6 bases at V and 0 bases at J, with 14 bases in the middle. The length of the CDR3 is 15 residues. CDR3 residues: CSANDPGTTNEKLFF. CDR3 DNA: TGCAGTGCGAATGACCCCGGTACAACTAATGAAAAACTGTTTTTT.

The chain uses TRBV5-6 and TRBJ2-3; 13 positions agree with TRBD2. The CDR3 has 15 amino acids. The J segment lost 6 bases and the V segment lost 3 bases, leaving 4 bases of the junction unmatched. Germline assignment: CDR1 SGHDT and CDR2 YYEEEE. CDR3 loop: CASSSWTSGSDTQYF. The CDR3 bases are TGTGCCAGCAGCTCGTGGACTAGCGGGAGTGATACGCAGTATTTT.

V gene TRBV7-2 combines with J gene TRBJ2-2; D is uncertain. Between the trimmed V and J ends, which lost 3 bases and 7 bases, there was a span of 9 bases. The CDR3 is 13 amino acids. In germline, CDR1 is SGHTA, CDR2 FQGNSA. CDR3 coding DNA: TGTGCCAGCAGCTTTGGCTGGGGCGGGGAGCTGTTTTTT. Its protein product is CASSFGWGGELFF. Drawing the rest from reference TRBV7-2 and TRBJ2-2, the complete variable domain is GAGVSQSPSNKVTEKGKDVELRCDPISGHTALYWYRQSLGQGLEFLIYFQGNSAPDKSGLPSDRFSAERTGGSVSTLTIQRTQQEDSAVYLCASSFGWGGELFFGEGSRLTVL.

This clonotype occurred a few times. V gene TRBV10-3 combines with J gene TRBJ2-5; D is ambiguous. Between the trimmed V and J ends, which lost 0 bases and 4 bases, there was a span of 6 bases. Germline V gene sequence: CDR1 ENHRY, CDR2 SYGVKD. There are 13 residues in the CDR3. CDR3 bases: TGTGCCATCAGTGAGTCGGTAGGAGAGACCCAGTACTTC. Its translation: CAISESVGETQYF.

The rearrangement uses TRBV19 and TRBJ2-4; 7 bases agree with TRBD1. V shed 3 bases and J 2 bases; nucleotides not matched to a gene: 10. The CDR3 runs 17 residues. Per the germline V gene, CDR1 is LNHDA and CDR2 is SQIVND (reference sequence). The CDR3 DNA follows: TGTGCCAGTAGTATTATGACAGGGAAGGGAACCAAAAACATTCAGTACTTC. Residues: CASSIMTGKGTKNIQYF.

J is TRBJ2-5 and V is TRBV2; D possibly corresponds to TRBD2 (6 bases). The germline CDR1 and CDR2 sequences are SNHLY and FYNNEI. The CDR3 runs 11 residues. Between the trimmed V and J ends, which lost 11 bases and 4 bases, there was a span of 11 bases. The CDR3 sequence is CAGLSGETQYF. The CDR3 coding sequence is TGTGCCGGTCTTAGCGGAGAGACCCAGTACTTC.

V gene TRBV19 combines with J gene TRBJ1-5; no firm D call. V lost 5 bases and J 2 bases, leaving 16 bases between the germline ends. Germline V lookup: CDR1 LNHDA, CDR2 SQIVND (reference sequence). This CDR3 spans 16 amino acids. The CDR3 DNA is TGTGCCAGTAGTGACGACGCGGCGACGGGCAATCAGCCCCAGCATTTT. This translates into CASSDDAATGNQPQHF.

This sequence joins TRBV4-2 and TRBJ2-1; D possibly corresponds to TRBD2 (6 bases). Germline loops: CDR1 LGHNA, CDR2 YNFKEQ. There are 15 residues in the CDR3. The V end lost 2 bases, the J end lost 5 bases, and 13 bases lay between the germline ends. CDR3 sequence (DNA): TGTGCCAGCAGCCAATGGAGGGTAGTGGACAATGAGCAGTTCTTC. As protein: CASSQWRVVDNEQFF.

The chain joins TRBV5-1 to TRBJ1-3; the D is unclear. The CDR3 length is 15 residues. V was trimmed by 0 bases and J by 0 bases, leaving 7 bases between them. Per the germline V gene, CDR1 is SGHRS and CDR2 is YFSETQ. This chain's CDR3 is CASSLGQISGNTIYF. The CDR3 coding sequence is TGCGCCAGCAGCTTGGGACAAATCTCTGGAAACACCATATATTTT.

This clonotype was observed once. V usage is TRBV20-1 and J usage is TRBJ2-7; TRBD1 aligns across 7 bases. V shed 0 bases and J 2 bases; nucleotides not matched to a gene: 7. The germline gives CDR1 DFQATT, CDR2 SNEGSKA (reference sequence). The CDR3 consists of 15 residues. CDR3 DNA: TGCAGTGCTAGAGATCCACAGGGGCCACCCTACGAGCAGTACTTC. It is translated as CSARDPQGPPYEQYF.

The chain links TRBV4-1 to TRBJ2-1; D is possibly TRBD2 (5 bases). V lost 4 bases and J 10 bases, leaving 11 bases between the germline ends. Germline V CDR1 and CDR2: MGHRA, YSYEKL. The CDR3 spans 12 residues. The CDR3 nucleotides read TGCGCCAGCAGCCGGCTAGCCGGGGAGCAGTTCTTC. Translating gives CASSRLAGEQFF.

The V call is TRBV7-6, the J call TRBJ2-5, with D hard to call. V lost 0 bases and J 5 bases, leaving 10 bases between the germline ends. This CDR3 spans 14 amino acids. Germline V gene lookup returns CDR1 SGHVS and CDR2 FNYEAQ. The CDR3 here is CASSLATTRETQYF. The CDR3, as DNA: TGTGCCAGCAGCTTAGCTACCACTCGGGAGACCCAGTACTTC.

This clonotype occurred a few times. This sequence joins TRBV19 and TRBJ2-7; D remains unclear. The V gene's germline CDR1 is LNHDA and CDR2 SQIVND (reference sequence). The CDR3 totals 13 residues. V dropped 3 bases and J dropped 2 bases, with 8 bases sitting between them. In nucleotides, the CDR3 is TGTGCCAGTAGTATTTCTGAGACCTACGAGCAGTACTTC. This sequence encodes CASSISETYEQYF.

Many counts were recorded for this clonotype. The chain links TRBV7-2 to TRBJ2-1; tentatively, D is TRBD1 (6 bases). Per germline, CDR1 SGHTA and CDR2 FQGNSA. Trimming removed 2 bases from V and 12 bases from J, with 8 bases in between. The CDR3 has 11 residues. This CDR3 reads CASSLTTGQFF. The CDR3 nucleotides read TGTGCCAGCAGCTTAACGACAGGGCAGTTCTTC.

This clonotype showed up just once. This chain joins TRBV6-6 and TRBJ1-5; D gene uncertain. From germline, CDR1 is MNHNY and CDR2 SVGAGI (reference sequence). The CDR3 runs to 14 residues. V lost 9 bases and J lost 2, with 14 bases in between. CDR3 in DNA: TGTGCCAGTTTAGACTCAGGTGGCAATCAGCCCCAGCATTTT. Translated, it gives CASLDSGGNQPQHF.

V and J are TRBV12-3 or TRBV12-4 and TRBJ2-2, with D unresolved. There are 13 residues in the CDR3. Trimming pared 0 bases from V and 8 bases from J, leaving 7 bases between. The DNA for the CDR3 is TGTGCCAGCAGTTTAGCGTGGGAAGGGGAGCTGTTTTTT. Translated: CASSLAWEGELFF.

The chain links TRBV6-1 to TRBJ2-7; D possibly corresponds to TRBD2 (7 bases). The CDR3 has 14 residues. Trimming pared 8 bases from V and 7 bases from J, leaving 21 bases between. Germline CDR1 and CDR2: MNHNS and SASEGT. The CDR3 region is CASGPRGAGWEQYF. CDR3 in DNA: TGTGCCAGCGGCCCTCGGGGGGCCGGGTGGGAGCAGTACTTC.

On this clonotype itself: Relative to the germline gene, one junction end is altered; a read error may explain this. This sequence joins TRBV10-3 and TRBJ2-6; possibly TRBD1 for D (5 bases). The germline V gene has CDR1 ENHRY and CDR2 SYGVKD. This CDR3 is built from 14 residues. CDR3 coding DNA: TGTGCCATCAGGGAGAACTCTGGGGCCAACATCCTGACTTTC. Translating it yields CAIRENSGANILTF.

DNA of the CDR3: TGTGCCAGCGGGAGAGGGGATAATGAAAAACTGTTTTTT. Residues: CASGRGDNEKLFF. V and J are TRBV14 and TRBJ1-4; D possibly corresponds to TRBD1 (5 bases). Per germline, CDR1 SGHDN and CDR2 FVKESK. This CDR3 spans 13 amino acids. The V end was cut by 8 bases, the J end by 4 bases, with 11 bases between.

The J gene is TRBJ2-7, the V gene TRBV5-1; D unclear. CDR1 and CDR2 from the germline V gene are SGHRS and YFSETQ. CDR3 length equals 14 residues. Trimming cost V 0 bases and J 2 bases, with 9 bases left between them. CDR3: CASSLEDGPYEQYF. In DNA form, the CDR3 reads TGCGCCAGCAGCTTGGAGGACGGGCCCTACGAGCAGTACTTC. Full variable domain (missing parts from reference TRBV5-1 and TRBJ2-7): KAGVTQTPRYLIKTRGQQVTLSCSPISGHRSVSWYQQTPGQGLQFLFEYFSETQRNKGNFPGRFSGRQFSNSRSEMNVSTLELGDSALYLCASSLEDGPYEQYFGPGTRLTVT.

This clonotype was detected only a few times. V gene TRBV7-2 combines with J gene TRBJ1-4; the D is unclear. From germline, CDR1 is SGHTA and CDR2 FQGNSA. The V end was cut by 5 bases, the J end by 10 bases, with 17 bases between. The CDR3 consists of 14 residues. CDR3 sequence: CASSAGPKRGKLFF. Written as DNA, the CDR3 is TGTGCCAGCAGCGCCGGACCCAAGAGAGGAAAACTGTTTTTT.

Regarding this clonotype: The junction and the germline gene differ at one end; a read error may be behind it. This chain joins TRBV6-6 and TRBJ1-4; TRBD1 is a possible D gene (5 bases). The CDR3 is 16 amino acids. CDR1 is MNHNY and CDR2 is SVGAGI in the germline V gene (reference sequence). The CDR3 loop reads CATNLMAGAGRENLFF. Here the CDR3 DNA reads TGTGCCACCAACCTTATGGCCGGGGCAGGGAGGGAAAATCTGTTTTTT.